The clone carrying this T cell receptor beta chain is a singleton in its sample. TCRdb's copy holds only in-frame clones and misses some; the assay was immunoSEQ multiplex PCR. The table shows about 180,000 clones, with about 90% occurring only once. The record originates from a study of control samples from healthy donors and cancer patients. The germline CDR1 and CDR2 sequences are LNHDA and SQIVND (reference sequence). V trimming: 10 bases; J trimming: 2 bases; junction bases outside the gene matches: 21. This CDR3 contains 18 residues. This TCR was recovered from a woman in her forties or fifties in good health. The J gene is TRBJ1-2, the V gene TRBV19; 8 nucleotides match TRBD1. Specimen: blood. The CDR3 spells CATRPDPLTGERNYGYTF. DNA for the CDR3: TGTGCCACCCGACCAGATCCACTGACAGGGGAAAGGAACTATGGCTACACCTTC.